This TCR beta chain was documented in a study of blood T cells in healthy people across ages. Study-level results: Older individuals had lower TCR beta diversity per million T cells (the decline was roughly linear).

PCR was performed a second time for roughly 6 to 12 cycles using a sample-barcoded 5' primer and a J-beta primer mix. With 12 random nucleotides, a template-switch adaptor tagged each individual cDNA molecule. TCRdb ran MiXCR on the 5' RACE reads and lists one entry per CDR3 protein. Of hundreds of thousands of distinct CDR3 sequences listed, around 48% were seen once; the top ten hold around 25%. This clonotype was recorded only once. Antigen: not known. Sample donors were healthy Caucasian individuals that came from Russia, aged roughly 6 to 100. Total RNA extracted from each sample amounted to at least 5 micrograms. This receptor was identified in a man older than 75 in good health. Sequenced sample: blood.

The CDR3 coding sequence is TGCAGTGCTAGAAAATCCCATTTTGGAATATACGAGCAGTACTTC. Amino acids: CSARKSHFGIYEQYF. The V gene is TRBV20-1, the J gene TRBJ2-7; D is ambiguous. Germline V lookup: CDR1 DFQATT, CDR2 SNEGSKA (reference sequence). The CDR3 runs to 15 residues. Trimming removed 2 bases at V and 4 bases at J, with 18 bases between.